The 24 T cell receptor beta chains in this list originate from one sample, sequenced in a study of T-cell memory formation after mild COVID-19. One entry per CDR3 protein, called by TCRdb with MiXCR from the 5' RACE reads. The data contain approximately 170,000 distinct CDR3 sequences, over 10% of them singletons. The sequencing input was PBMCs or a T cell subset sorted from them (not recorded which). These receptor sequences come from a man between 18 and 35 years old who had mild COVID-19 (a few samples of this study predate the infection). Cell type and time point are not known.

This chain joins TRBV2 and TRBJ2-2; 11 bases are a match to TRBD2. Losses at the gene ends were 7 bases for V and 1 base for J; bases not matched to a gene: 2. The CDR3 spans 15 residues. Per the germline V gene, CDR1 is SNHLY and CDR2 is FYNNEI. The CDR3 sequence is CASNGLAGNTGELFF. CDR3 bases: TGTGCCAGCAACGGACTAGCGGGGAACACCGGGGAGCTGTTTTTT. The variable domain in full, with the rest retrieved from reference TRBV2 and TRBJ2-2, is EPEVTQTPSHQVTQMGQEVILRCVPISNHLYFYWYRQILGQKVEFLVSFYNNEISEKSEIFDDQFSVERPDGSNFTLKIRSTKLEDSAMYFCASNGLAGNTGELFFGEGSRLTVL.

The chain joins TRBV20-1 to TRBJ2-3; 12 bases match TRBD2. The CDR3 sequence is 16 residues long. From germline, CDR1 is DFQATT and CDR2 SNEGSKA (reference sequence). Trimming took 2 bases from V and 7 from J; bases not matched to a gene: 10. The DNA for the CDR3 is TGCAGTGCTAGATGGGGGCTAGCGGGGGGGCCGAATACGCAGTATTTT. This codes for CSARWGLAGGPNTQYF.

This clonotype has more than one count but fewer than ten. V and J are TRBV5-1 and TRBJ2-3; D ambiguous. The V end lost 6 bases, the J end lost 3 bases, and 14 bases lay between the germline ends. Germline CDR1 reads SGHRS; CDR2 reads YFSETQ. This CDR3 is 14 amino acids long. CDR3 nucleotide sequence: TGCGCCAGCAAGGTTCAAGGATTTACAGATACGCAGTATTTT. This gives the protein CASKVQGFTDTQYF.

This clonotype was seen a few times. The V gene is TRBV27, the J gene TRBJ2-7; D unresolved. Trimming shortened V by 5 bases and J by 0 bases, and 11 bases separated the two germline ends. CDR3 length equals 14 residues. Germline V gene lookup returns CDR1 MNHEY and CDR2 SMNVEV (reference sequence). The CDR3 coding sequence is TGTGCCAGCAGTCCCCGACTGGTCTCCTACGAGCAGTACTTC. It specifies CASSPRLVSYEQYF.

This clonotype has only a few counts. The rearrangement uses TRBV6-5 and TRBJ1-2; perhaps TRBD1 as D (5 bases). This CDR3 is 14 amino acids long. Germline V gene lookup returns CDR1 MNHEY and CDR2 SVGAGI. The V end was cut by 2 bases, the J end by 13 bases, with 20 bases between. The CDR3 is CASSYTSGTGVGTF. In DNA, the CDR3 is TGTGCCAGCAGTTACACGTCCGGGACGGGAGTTGGCACCTTC.

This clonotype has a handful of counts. This CDR3 is CASRRTGATGELFF. CDR3 sequence (DNA): TGCGCCAGCAGACGGACAGGGGCGACCGGGGAGCTGTTTTTT. The chain combines TRBV5-1 with TRBJ2-2, with 9 bases aligning to TRBD1. J lost 5 bases, V lost 5 bases, and 4 bases had no gene match. From germline, CDR1 is SGHRS and CDR2 YFSETQ. The CDR3 covers 14 residues. Using reference TRBV5-1 and TRBJ2-2 for the parts outside the CDR3, the full variable domain is KAGVTQTPRYLIKTRGQQVTLSCSPISGHRSVSWYQQTPGQGLQFLFEYFSETQRNKGNFPGRFSGRQFSNSRSEMNVSTLELGDSALYLCASRRTGATGELFFGEGSRLTVL.

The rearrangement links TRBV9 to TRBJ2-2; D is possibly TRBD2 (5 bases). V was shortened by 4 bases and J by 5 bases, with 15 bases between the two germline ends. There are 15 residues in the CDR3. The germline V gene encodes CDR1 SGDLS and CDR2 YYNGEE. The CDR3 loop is CASSRTGVETGELFF. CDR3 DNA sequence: TGTGCCAGCAGCCGCACCGGGGTTGAGACCGGGGAGCTGTTTTTT.

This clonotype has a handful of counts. The CDR3 is CAWSLTTATQYF. The CDR3 nucleotides read TGTGCCTGGAGTCTGACTACGGCTACGCAGTATTTT. The V and J genes are TRBV30 and TRBJ2-3, with D possibly matching TRBD2 (5 bases). CDR3 length: 12 amino acids. The V end was cut by 2 bases, the J end by 8 bases, with 11 bases between. CDR1 and CDR2 (germline): GTSNPN, SVGIG (reference sequence). Full variable domain (rest looked up from reference TRBV30 and TRBJ2-3): SQTIHQWPATLVQPVGSPLSLECTVEGTSNPNLYWYRQAAGRGLQLLFYSVGIGQISSEVPQNLSASRPQDRQFILSSKKLLLSDSGFYLCAWSLTTATQYFGPGTRLTVL.

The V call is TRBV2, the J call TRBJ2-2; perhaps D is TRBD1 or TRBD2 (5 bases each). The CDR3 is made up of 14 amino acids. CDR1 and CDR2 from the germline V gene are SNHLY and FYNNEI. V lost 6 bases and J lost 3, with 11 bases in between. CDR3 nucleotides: TGTGCCAGCAGCGGGGACGGATACACCGGGGAGCTGTTTTTT. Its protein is CASSGDGYTGELFF.

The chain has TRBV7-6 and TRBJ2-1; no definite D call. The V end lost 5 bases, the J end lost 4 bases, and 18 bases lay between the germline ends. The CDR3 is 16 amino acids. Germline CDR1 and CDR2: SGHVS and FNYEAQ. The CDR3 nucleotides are TGTGCCAGCAGCCCCTACCCCCCCAACGTTTACAATGAGCAGTTCTTC. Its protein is CASSPYPPNVYNEQFF.

CDR3 region: CASRPGLAMETQYF. In nucleotides, the CDR3 is TGCGCCAGCAGACCGGGACTAGCCATGGAGACCCAGTACTTC. This chain links TRBV5-1 with TRBJ2-5; 9 positions agree with TRBD2. The trim removed 5 bases at V and 5 bases at J, leaving 7 bases unmatched. The germline V gene encodes CDR1 SGHRS and CDR2 YFSETQ. This CDR3 is 14 amino acids long.

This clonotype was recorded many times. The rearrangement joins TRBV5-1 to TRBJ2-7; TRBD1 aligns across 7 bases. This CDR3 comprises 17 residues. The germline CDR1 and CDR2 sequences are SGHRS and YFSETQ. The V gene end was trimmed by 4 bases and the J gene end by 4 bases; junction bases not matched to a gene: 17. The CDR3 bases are TGCGCCAGCAGCGCCGCCCTGGTTAAGGGACAGCTGTACGAGCAGTACTTC. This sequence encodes CASSAALVKGQLYEQYF.

CDR3 bases: TGTGCCAGCTCATTACAGGGGACTCGGAACACCGGGGAGCTGTTTTTT. Translation gives CASSLQGTRNTGELFF. This rearrangement joins TRBV18 to TRBJ2-2, with D possibly matching TRBD1 (7 bases). Germline assignment: CDR1 KGHSH and CDR2 LQKENI. V gave up 5 bases and J gave up 1 base, with 14 bases separating them. This CDR3 has 16 amino acids.

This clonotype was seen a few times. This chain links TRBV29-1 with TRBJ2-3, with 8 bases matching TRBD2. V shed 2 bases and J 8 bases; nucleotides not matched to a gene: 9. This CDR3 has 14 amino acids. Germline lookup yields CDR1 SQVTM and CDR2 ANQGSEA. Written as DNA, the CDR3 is TGCAGCGTTGAACCGGGACTAGTGGGAGGTACGCAGTATTTT. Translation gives CSVEPGLVGGTQYF.

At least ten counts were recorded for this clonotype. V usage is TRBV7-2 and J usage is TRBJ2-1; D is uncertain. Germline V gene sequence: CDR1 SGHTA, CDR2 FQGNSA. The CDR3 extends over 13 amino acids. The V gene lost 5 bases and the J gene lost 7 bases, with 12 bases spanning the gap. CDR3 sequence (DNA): TGTGCCAGCAGCCCTCGAATTAGGAATGAGCAGTTCTTC. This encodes CASSPRIRNEQFF.

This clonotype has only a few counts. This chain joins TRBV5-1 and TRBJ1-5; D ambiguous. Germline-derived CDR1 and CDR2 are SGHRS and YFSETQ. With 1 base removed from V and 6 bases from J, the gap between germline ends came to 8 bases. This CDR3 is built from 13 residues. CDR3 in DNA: TGCGCCAGCAGCTTGAGCCCGGCTCAGCCCCAGCATTTT. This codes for CASSLSPAQPQHF. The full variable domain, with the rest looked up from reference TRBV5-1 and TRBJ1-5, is KAGVTQTPRYLIKTRGQQVTLSCSPISGHRSVSWYQQTPGQGLQFLFEYFSETQRNKGNFPGRFSGRQFSNSRSEMNVSTLELGDSALYLCASSLSPAQPQHFGDGTRLSIL.

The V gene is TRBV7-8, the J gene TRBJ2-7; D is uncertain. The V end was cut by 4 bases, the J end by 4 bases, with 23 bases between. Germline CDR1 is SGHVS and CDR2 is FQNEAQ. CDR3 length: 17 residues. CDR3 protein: CASSSRKRPGRLYEQYV. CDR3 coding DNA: TGTGCCAGCAGCTCCAGGAAGAGGCCAGGTCGGCTATACGAGCAGTACGTC.

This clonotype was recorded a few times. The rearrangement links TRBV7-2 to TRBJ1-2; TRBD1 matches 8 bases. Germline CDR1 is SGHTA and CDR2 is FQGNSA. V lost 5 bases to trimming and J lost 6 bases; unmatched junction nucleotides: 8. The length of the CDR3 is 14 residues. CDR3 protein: CASSDRQGSHGYTF. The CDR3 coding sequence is TGTGCCAGCAGCGACCGACAGGGGAGTCATGGCTACACCTTC.

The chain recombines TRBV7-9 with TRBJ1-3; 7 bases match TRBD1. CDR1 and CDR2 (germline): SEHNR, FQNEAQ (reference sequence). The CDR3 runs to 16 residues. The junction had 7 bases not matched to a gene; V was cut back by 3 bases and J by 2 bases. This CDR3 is CASSFATGFPGNTIYF. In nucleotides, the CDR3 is TGTGCCAGCAGCTTCGCGACAGGGTTCCCTGGAAACACCATATATTTT.

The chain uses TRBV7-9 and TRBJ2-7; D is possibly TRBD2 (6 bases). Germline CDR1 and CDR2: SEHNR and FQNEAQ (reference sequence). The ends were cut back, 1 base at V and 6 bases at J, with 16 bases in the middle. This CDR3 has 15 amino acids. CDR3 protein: CASSLVGVQGGEQYV. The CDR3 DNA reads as TGTGCCAGCAGCTTAGTCGGGGTGCAGGGAGGCGAGCAGTACGTC.

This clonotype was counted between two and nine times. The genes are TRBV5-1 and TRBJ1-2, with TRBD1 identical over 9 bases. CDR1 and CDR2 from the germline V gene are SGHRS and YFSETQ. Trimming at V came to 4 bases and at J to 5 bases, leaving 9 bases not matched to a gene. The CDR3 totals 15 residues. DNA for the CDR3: TGCGCCAGCAGCGACCGGGACAGGGAAAGATATGGCTACACCTTC. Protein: CASSDRDRERYGYTF.

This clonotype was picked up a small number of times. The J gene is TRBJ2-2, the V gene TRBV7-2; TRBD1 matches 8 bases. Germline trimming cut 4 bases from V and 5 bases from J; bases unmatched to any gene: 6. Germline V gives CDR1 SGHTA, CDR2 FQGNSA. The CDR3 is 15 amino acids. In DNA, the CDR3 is TGTGCCAGCAGCTCGCAGGGGGCGCATACCGGGGAGCTGTTTTTT. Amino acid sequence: CASSSQGAHTGELFF.

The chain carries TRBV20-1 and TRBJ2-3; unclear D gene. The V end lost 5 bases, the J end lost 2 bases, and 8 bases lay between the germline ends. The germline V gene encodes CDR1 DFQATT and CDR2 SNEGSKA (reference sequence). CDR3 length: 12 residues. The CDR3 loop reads CSAPEPTDTQYF. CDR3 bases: TGCAGTGCTCCCGAGCCCACAGATACGCAGTATTTT.

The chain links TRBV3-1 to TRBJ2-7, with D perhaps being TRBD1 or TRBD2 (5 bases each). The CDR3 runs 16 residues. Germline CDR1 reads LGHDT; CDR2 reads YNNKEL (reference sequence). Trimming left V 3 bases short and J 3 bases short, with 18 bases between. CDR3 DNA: TGTGCCAGCAGCCAGGGACCGGGGTTCCTGCGCTACGAGCAGTACTTC. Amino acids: CASSQGPGFLRYEQYF.